Listed below are T cell receptor beta chains from one sample, sequenced in a study of T cells in Graves' hyperthyroidism and ophthalmopathy. TCRdb redid the calling of the multiplex PCR reads with MiXCR, one entry per CDR3 protein. Among fewer than 400,000 distinct CDR3 sequences listed, about 15% were seen once. Sequencing was carried out using blood. The receptors shown here come from a man in his thirties or forties with Graves' hyperthyroidism. The CDR3 runs from the conserved cysteine through the conserved F or W. A D gene is named only where the DNA matches it firmly. Not every row has a clone size; where given, it reads once, few, many or a size class.

D: TRBD2; J: TRBJ2-1; size: .; V: TRBV27; DNA: TGTGCCAGCAGTTTATTGGTAGCGGGAGGGCCCTACAATGAGCAGTTCTTC; CDR3: CASSLLVAGGPYNEQFF
D: TRBD2; J: TRBJ2-1; size: .; V: TRBV6-2/TRBV6-3; DNA: TGTGCCAGCGGGACTAGCGGGAGTGGTGAGCAGTTCTTC; CDR3: CASGTSGSGEQFF
D: .; J: TRBJ2-1; size: many; V: TRBV27; DNA: TGTGCCAGCAGTTTCGGGTGGCTAGCGCCCTACAATGAGCAGTTCTTC; CDR3: CASSFGWLAPYNEQFF
D: .; J: TRBJ2-2; size: .; V: TRBV10-1; DNA: TGCGCCAGCAGTCGGGCTCATCCCGGGGAGCTGTTTTTT; CDR3: CASSRAHPGELFF
D: TRBD1; J: TRBJ2-2; size: .; V: TRBV3-1; DNA: TGTGCCAGCAGCCAAGAGCCAGACAGGGCCCAACTCGGGGAGCTGTTTTTT; CDR3: CASSQEPDRAQLGELFF
D: TRBD1; J: TRBJ1-1; size: .; V: TRBV7-2; DNA: TGTGCCAGCAGTCGACCCTATGGGACAGGGGGCAACACTGAAGCTTTCTTT; CDR3: CASSRPYGTGGNTEAFF
D: TRBD1; J: TRBJ2-3; size: many; V: TRBV2; DNA: TGTGCCAGCAGGCCGGACAGGGAGAGCACAGATACGCAGTATTTT; CDR3: CASRPDRESTDTQYF
D: TRBD1; J: TRBJ2-1; size: many; V: TRBV24-1; DNA: TGTGCCACCAGTGACCCCTCCCGGGACAGGAAAGAGCAGTTCTTC; CDR3: CATSDPSRDRKEQFF
D: .; J: TRBJ1-2; size: .; V: TRBV5-1; DNA: TGTGCCAGCAGCCTTGGTTCCAGCTACACCTTC; CDR3: CASSLGSSYTF
D: .; J: TRBJ1-1; size: many; V: TRBV11-3; DNA: TGTGCCAGCAGCTTCCAGGCTGCGGACACTGAAGCTTTCTTT; CDR3: CASSFQAADTEAFF
D: .; J: TRBJ1-1; size: many; V: TRBV29-1; DNA: TGCAGCGTGCAGGGAGGGGACACTGAAGCTTTCTTT; CDR3: CSVQGGDTEAFF
D: TRBD2; J: TRBJ2-7; size: few; V: TRBV15; DNA: TGTGCCACCAGTGGTAAGCGGGAGCTCTCCGAGCAGTACTTC; CDR3: CATSGKRELSEQYF
D: TRBD2; J: TRBJ2-5; size: many; V: TRBV11-2; DNA: TGTGCCAGCAGCTTAGATCTAGCGGCGGAGACCCAGTACTTC; CDR3: CASSLDLAAETQYF
D: .; J: TRBJ1-1; size: few; V: TRBV9; DNA: TGTGCCAGCAGCGTAGATGGGTACGGCACTGAAGCTTTCTTT; CDR3: CASSVDGYGTEAFF
D: TRBD2; J: TRBJ2-4; size: few; V: TRBV3-1; DNA: TGTGCCAGCAGCCAAGATGGGGGGGATGTGGAGTACTTC; CDR3: CASSQDGGDVEYF
D: .; J: TRBJ1-2; size: .; V: TRBV7-8; DNA: TGTGCCAGCAGCCTGGGGCTAAACACTTTTAACTATGGCTACACCTTC; CDR3: CASSLGLNTFNYGYTF
D: .; J: TRBJ2-7; size: many; V: TRBV20-1; DNA: TGCAGTGCTAGACCTTTTGTGGGGGGCTCCTACGAGCAGTACTTC; CDR3: CSARPFVGGSYEQYF
D: .; J: TRBJ1-1; size: many; V: TRBV24-1; DNA: TGTGCCACCACGGTGAGCAGGGAGTACACTGAAGCTTTCTTT; CDR3: CATTVSREYTEAFF
D: TRBD1; J: TRBJ2-5; size: few; V: TRBV30; DNA: TGTGCCTGGAGCGACAGGGCCCAAGAGACCCAGTACTTC; CDR3: CAWSDRAQETQYF
D: TRBD2; J: TRBJ2-7; size: .; V: TRBV7-9; DNA: TGTGCCAGCCCTTTTCAGGCTAGCGGTCCCTCCTACGAGCCGTACTTC; CDR3: CASPFQASGPSYEPYF
D: .; J: TRBJ1-1; size: few; V: TRBV19; DNA: TGTGCCAGTAGTATTTTGGGGGGTCGTGAGAACACTGAAGCTTTCTTT; CDR3: CASSILGGRENTEAFF
D: TRBD2; J: TRBJ2-7; size: many; V: TRBV20-1; DNA: TGCAGTGCTTCCGGACTAGCGGGATTGGTGTACGAGCAGTACTTC; CDR3: CSASGLAGLVYEQYF
D: .; J: TRBJ2-3; size: .; V: TRBV20-1; DNA: TGCAGTGCTAGACCTGAGCTGACAGATACGCAGTATTTT; CDR3: CSARPELTDTQYF
D: TRBD2; J: TRBJ2-3; size: many; V: TRBV28; DNA: TGTGCCAGCAGTACTATAGCGGGGGCAACTAGCACAGATACGCAGTATTTT; CDR3: CASSTIAGATSTDTQYF